One and the same sample provided the 27 T cell receptor beta chains below, sequenced in a study of CD8 T cells in Susac syndrome. RNA, at roughly 0.45 to 1 ug, was reverse transcribed with random hexamers. TCRdb reprocessed the immunoSEQ multiplex PCR reads via MiXCR and lists one record per CDR3 protein. Among fewer than 200,000 distinct CDR3 sequences listed, 80% to 95% were seen once. The specimen sequenced was CD4+ T cells from PBMCs. Receptors originate from a human donor in good health.

This rearrangement joins TRBV10-3 to TRBJ2-5; possibly TRBD1 for D (6 bases). The CDR3 sequence is 14 residues long. The V gene's germline CDR1 is ENHRY and CDR2 SYGVKD. V dropped 3 bases and J dropped 2 bases, with 10 bases sitting between them. CDR3 sequence: CAISDRDTQETQYF. CDR3 nucleotide sequence: TGTGCCATCAGTGATCGGGACACTCAAGAGACCCAGTACTTC.

The chain has TRBV29-1 and TRBJ1-1; D is unresolved. Between the trimmed V and J ends, which lost 1 base and 0 bases, there was a span of 6 bases. The length of the CDR3 is 13 residues. Germline V gene sequence: CDR1 SQVTM, CDR2 ANQGSEA. CDR3 in amino acids: CSVEVAVNTEAFF. The CDR3 bases are TGCAGCGTTGAAGTGGCGGTGAACACTGAAGCTTTCTTT.

The V gene is TRBV6-4, the J gene TRBJ2-2, with 7 bases identical to TRBD1. The V segment lost 4 bases and the J segment 4 bases; nucleotides outside the gene matches: 12. Germline V gene sequence: CDR1 MRHNA, CDR2 SNTAGT. The CDR3 has 17 residues. The CDR3 spells CASSVDPGQLFTGELFF. For the CDR3, the DNA is TGTGCCAGCAGTGTCGACCCGGGACAGCTCTTCACCGGGGAGCTGTTTTTT.

This chain connects TRBV7-2 to TRBJ1-5, with D tentatively TRBD1 (5 bases). The CDR3 totals 15 residues. CDR1 SGHTA and CDR2 FQGNSA come from the germline V gene. Trimming shortened V by 8 bases and J by 3 bases, and 17 bases separated the two germline ends. CDR3 DNA sequence: TGTGCCAGCCGTCTAGGAGGGGTCGCCAATCAGCCCCAGCATTTT. This codes for CASRLGGVANQPQHF.

CDR3 in amino acids: CSAHTAPHQPQHF. The DNA for the CDR3 is TGCAGTGCTCACACAGCACCCCATCAGCCCCAGCATTTT. The chain combines TRBV20-1 with TRBJ1-5; unclear D gene. Germline V gene lookup returns CDR1 DFQATT and CDR2 SNEGSKA (reference sequence). V gave up 5 bases and J gave up 5 bases, with 13 bases separating them. CDR3 size: 13 residues.

The chain has TRBV7-3 and TRBJ1-5; possible D gene TRBD1, 5 bases. This CDR3 region has 13 residues. Germline V lookup: CDR1 SGHTA, CDR2 FQGTGA. Trimming took 2 bases from V and 7 from J, leaving 9 bases between them. The CDR3 region has the DNA TGTGCCAGCAGCTTATCGGGGGACCAGCCCCAGCATTTT. Residues: CASSLSGDQPQHF.

The chain uses TRBV2 and TRBJ2-7, with 12 bases lining up with TRBD1. Germline V gives CDR1 SNHLY, CDR2 FYNNEI. Trimming removed 5 bases from V and 7 bases from J; junction bases left unmatched: 15. CDR3 size: 17 residues. The CDR3 spells CASSRTRRDRGQEEQYF. In DNA form, the CDR3 reads TGTGCCAGCAGTCGAACCCGAAGGGACAGGGGGCAAGAGGAGCAGTACTTC.

This clonotype was seen more than once but under ten times. This chain uses TRBV18 with TRBJ1-5; 10 bases map to TRBD1. This CDR3 has 14 amino acids. CDR1 is KGHSH and CDR2 is LQKENI in the germline V gene. V trimming: 5 bases; J trimming: 7 bases; junction bases outside the gene matches: 5. In DNA form, the CDR3 reads TGTGCCAGCTCAATGGGACAGGGGAAACAGCCCCAGCATTTT. The encoded protein is CASSMGQGKQPQHF.

This chain uses TRBV19 with TRBJ2-6; D might be TRBD2 (5 bases). V was pared by 4 bases and J by 0 bases, with 10 bases between. Germline V gene sequence: CDR1 LNHDA, CDR2 SQIVND (reference sequence). The CDR3 consists of 16 residues. CDR3 nucleotide sequence: TGTGCCAGTAGTAACCTTCTAGCCTCTGGGGCCAACGTCCTGACTTTC. This gives the protein CASSNLLASGANVLTF.

The gene calls are TRBV11-2 and TRBJ1-4; D perhaps matches TRBD1 (5 bases). V was clipped by 4 bases and J by 4 bases, with 13 bases between them. CDR1 SGHAT and CDR2 FQNNGV come from the germline V gene. There are 15 residues in the CDR3. The CDR3 loop reads CASSSGDSRNEKLFF. In nucleotides, the CDR3 is TGTGCCAGCAGCTCTGGGGACTCCCGTAATGAAAAACTGTTTTTT.

The chain uses TRBV7-3 and TRBJ2-3; 11 nucleotides agree with TRBD2. Trimming cost V 6 bases and J 3 bases; bases outside gene matches: 11. Germline CDR1 and CDR2: SGHTA and FQGTGA. This CDR3 is built from 17 residues. CDR3 region: CASSRLPLAGETDTQYF. As DNA, the CDR3 is TGTGCCAGCAGTCGCTTACCACTAGCGGGGGAGACAGATACGCAGTATTTT.

The chain recombines TRBV18 with TRBJ1-1; 10 bases match TRBD1. CDR3 length: 16 residues. Germline V gene sequence: CDR1 KGHSH, CDR2 LQKENI. V shed 5 bases, J shed 4 bases, and the junction held 10 bases outside the gene matches. This CDR3 reads CASSRQGAGARTEAFF. CDR3 nucleotide sequence: TGTGCCAGCTCAAGACAGGGGGCCGGAGCACGCACTGAAGCTTTCTTT.

The chain is built from TRBV20-1 and TRBJ1-6; D not certain. V shed 3 bases and J shed 6 bases, with 9 bases lying between them. The CDR3 extends over 13 amino acids. Germline lookup yields CDR1 DFQATT and CDR2 SNEGSKA (reference sequence). The CDR3 loop is CSASGWSNSPLHF. DNA of the CDR3: TGCAGTGCTAGCGGGTGGAGTAATTCACCCCTCCACTTT.

In nucleotides, the CDR3 is TGTGCCAGCAAAGGGTGGGGAAGTGAAAAACTGTTTTTT. Amino acids: CASKGWGSEKLFF. The chain uses TRBV5-4 and TRBJ1-4; no clear D gene. V gave up 6 bases and J gave up 7 bases, with 13 bases separating them. CDR3 length: 13 amino acids. Germline assignment: CDR1 SGHNT and CDR2 YYREEE (reference sequence).

In nucleotides, the CDR3 is TGTGCCAATCAAAGGGGCGGCGGCGGCTACACCTTC. Translated: CANQRGGGGYTF. The V call is TRBV12-3 or TRBV12-4, the J call TRBJ1-2; possibly TRBD1 for D (5 bases). The CDR3 totals 12 residues. V dropped 10 bases and J dropped 8 bases, with 17 bases sitting between them.

The V and J genes are TRBV9 and TRBJ1-1; D is perhaps TRBD1 (5 bases). Germline V gives CDR1 SGDLS, CDR2 YYNGEE. V lost 2 bases and J 3 bases, leaving 11 bases between the germline ends. This CDR3 region has 14 residues. The CDR3 region has the DNA TGTGCCAGCAGCGTCTCAGGGTGGGACACTGAAGCTTTCTTT. Translation: CASSVSGWDTEAFF.

This clonotype showed up just once. The V and J genes are TRBV7-2 and TRBJ2-5; 11 bases line up with TRBD2. The V gene's germline CDR1 is SGHTA and CDR2 FQGNSA. The CDR3 sequence is 15 residues long. V dropped 5 bases and J dropped 4; count of bases not matched to a gene: 6. The DNA of the CDR3 is TGTGCCAGCAGCCCGCTGGGGACTAGCGGAGAGACCCAGTACTTC. Translation: CASSPLGTSGETQYF. The variable domain in full, completed from reference TRBV7-2 and TRBJ2-5, reads GAGVSQSPSNKVTEKGKDVELRCDPISGHTALYWYRQSLGQGLEFLIYFQGNSAPDKSGLPSDRFSAERTGGSVSTLTIQRTQQEDSAVYLCASSPLGTSGETQYFGPGTRLLVL.

The chain combines TRBV6-6 with TRBJ1-1; TRBD1 matches at 7 bases. This CDR3 is 15 amino acids long. Germline assignment: CDR1 MNHNY and CDR2 SVGAGI (reference sequence). Trimming cost V 2 bases and J 5 bases; bases outside gene matches: 8. This CDR3 reads CASSYEGQRGTEAFF. The CDR3 region has the DNA TGTGCCAGCAGTTACGAGGGACAGAGAGGGACTGAAGCTTTCTTT.

The rearrangement uses TRBV7-8 and TRBJ2-5; TRBD1 matches at 8 bases. V lost 2 bases to trimming and J lost 5 bases; unmatched junction nucleotides: 10. The germline CDR1 and CDR2 sequences are SGHVS and FQNEAQ. CDR3 length: 16 residues. The CDR3 sequence is CASSLRGQGAWETQYF. The CDR3 region has the DNA TGTGCCAGCAGCTTAAGAGGGCAGGGGGCTTGGGAGACCCAGTACTTC.

This sequence joins TRBV4-3 and TRBJ2-1; D unclear. Germline loops: CDR1 LGHNA, CDR2 YSLEER. Trimming shortened V by 2 bases and J by 0 bases, and 14 bases separated the two germline ends. The CDR3 is 17 amino acids. In nucleotides, the CDR3 is TGCGCCAGCAGCCAATACGGGCCACCCAGCTCCTACAATGAGCAGTTCTTC. Its protein product is CASSQYGPPSSYNEQFF.

In this sample, this clonotype turned up once. This sequence joins TRBV4-3 and TRBJ2-4; D unclear. This CDR3 has 14 amino acids. From germline, CDR1 is LGHNA and CDR2 YSLEER. V gave up 3 bases and J gave up 7 bases, with 13 bases separating them. The CDR3 sequence: CASSQFYADNIQYF. The CDR3 bases are TGCGCCAGCAGCCAGTTCTATGCTGATAACATTCAGTACTTC.

The J gene is TRBJ2-4, the V gene TRBV6-5, with D possibly matching TRBD1 (6 bases). The CDR3 is 14 amino acids. V lost 6 bases and J 5 bases, leaving 14 bases between the germline ends. Germline V CDR1 and CDR2: MNHEY, SVGAGI. For the CDR3, the DNA is TGTGCCAGCAGGATGGGACACCAACAAAACATTCAGTACTTC. This encodes CASRMGHQQNIQYF.

The chain combines TRBV29-1 with TRBJ1-2; no reliable D call. The V gene lost 1 base and the J gene lost 4 bases, with 10 bases spanning the gap. The CDR3 sequence is 13 residues long. The V gene's germline CDR1 is SQVTM and CDR2 ANQGSEA. CDR3 sequence reads: CSVEVRAAYGYTF. The CDR3, as DNA: TGCAGCGTTGAAGTTCGCGCTGCCTATGGCTACACCTTC.

The chain links TRBV29-1 to TRBJ2-4, with a possible D match to TRBD1 (9 bases). The ends were cut back, 7 bases at V and 2 bases at J, with 24 bases in the middle. This CDR3 contains 17 residues. The germline V gene has CDR1 SQVTM and CDR2 ANQGSEA. CDR3 DNA sequence: TGCAGCGCCGGGGGGGGGACAGGGTTTGGATCCAAAAACATTCAGTACTTC. Translating it yields CSAGGGTGFGSKNIQYF.

This chain links TRBV4-2 with TRBJ2-5; a weak D match, TRBD2 (5 bases). V dropped 3 bases and J dropped 2 bases, with 10 bases sitting between them. CDR1 and CDR2 (germline): LGHNA, YNFKEQ. The length of the CDR3 is 14 residues. The CDR3 bases are TGTGCCAGCAGCCACCTGACTAAACAAGAGACCCAGTACTTC. Translated, it gives CASSHLTKQETQYF.

The V gene is TRBV28, the J gene TRBJ1-5, with no clear D. The CDR3 consists of 14 residues. Trimming took off 5 bases at V and 5 bases at J, with 13 bases between the two ends. Germline CDR1 and CDR2: MDHEN and SYDVKM. The CDR3 DNA follows: TGTGCCAGCAGTGTACCGGGGTATGATCAGCCCCAGCATTTT. This encodes CASSVPGYDQPQHF.

This clonotype showed up just a few times. This rearrangement joins TRBV24-1 to TRBJ2-2; D may match TRBD1 or TRBD2 (5 bases each). The CDR3 length is 13 residues. The V and J ends lost 7 bases and 5 bases respectively, with 10 bases between them. Germline V CDR1 and CDR2: KGHDR, SFDVKD. The chain's CDR3 is CATRVGATGELFF. In DNA, the CDR3 is TGTGCCACCAGGGTCGGGGCGACCGGGGAGCTGTTTTTT.